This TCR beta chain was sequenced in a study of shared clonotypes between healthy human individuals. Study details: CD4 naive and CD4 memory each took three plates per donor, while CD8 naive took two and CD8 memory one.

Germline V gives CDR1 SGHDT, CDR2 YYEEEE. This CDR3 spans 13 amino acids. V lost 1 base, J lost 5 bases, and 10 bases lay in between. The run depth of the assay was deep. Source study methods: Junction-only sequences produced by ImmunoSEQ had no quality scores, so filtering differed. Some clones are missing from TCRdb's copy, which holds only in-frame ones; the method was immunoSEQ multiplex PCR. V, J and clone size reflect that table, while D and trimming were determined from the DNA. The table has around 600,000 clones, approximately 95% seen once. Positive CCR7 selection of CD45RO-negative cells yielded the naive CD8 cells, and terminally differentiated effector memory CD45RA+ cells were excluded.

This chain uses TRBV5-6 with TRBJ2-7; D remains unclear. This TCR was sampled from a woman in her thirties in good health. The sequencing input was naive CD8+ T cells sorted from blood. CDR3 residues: CASSLYYTHEQYF. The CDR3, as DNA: TGTGCCAGCAGCTTGTACTACACCCACGAGCAGTACTTC.